This TCR beta chain was sequenced during a study of OX40 agonist ivuxolimab in advanced cancers. Looking at the study overall: Patients undergoing dose escalation presented with hepatocellular carcinoma, melanoma, renal cell or head and neck cancer. Regarding the study as a whole: Dose levels from 0.1 to 3.0 mg/kg saw CD4+ and CD8+ blood T cells expand clonally by week 6.

In regard to this clone: Its target is unknown.

Germline assignment: CDR1 SGHAT and CDR2 FQNNGV. Losses at the gene ends were 1 base for V and 5 bases for J; bases not matched to a gene: 0. This CDR3 comprises 14 residues. Repertoires were generated with immunoSEQ multiplex PCR, while TCRdb's copy carries only in-frame clones and drops some. The sample has about 93,000 clones; around 90% are singletons. This receptor was identified in an adult with an advanced solid tumor such as melanoma, head and neck, liver or kidney cancer. The rearrangement joins TRBV11-2 to TRBJ2-2; 8 bases are shared with TRBD2. Sequenced material: CD4+ or CD8+ T cells sorted from blood, taken in a trial of the OX40 agonist ivuxolimab. The CDR3 DNA reads TGTGCCAGCAGCTTAGCGGGGGGGACCGGGGAGCTGTTTTTT. It codes for CASSLAGGTGELFF.